This T cell receptor (beta chain) emerged from a study of control samples from healthy donors and cancer patients. Profiled with immunoSEQ multiplex PCR; TCRdb holds only in-frame clones, not every one. The data show about 76,000 clones, 89% seen once. Germline CDR1 is SGHTA and CDR2 is FQGNSA. Losses at the gene ends were 5 bases for V and 6 bases for J; bases not matched to a gene: 7. CDR3 length: 14 amino acids. The sample was PBMCs. This TCR was sampled from a woman aged 45-59 years with colorectal cancer. The rearrangement uses TRBV7-2 and TRBJ1-2; 9 nucleotides match TRBD1. Written as DNA, the CDR3 is TGTGCCAGCAGCCTAGACAGGGGGTGGGATGGCTACACCTTC. Translating it yields CASSLDRGWDGYTF.